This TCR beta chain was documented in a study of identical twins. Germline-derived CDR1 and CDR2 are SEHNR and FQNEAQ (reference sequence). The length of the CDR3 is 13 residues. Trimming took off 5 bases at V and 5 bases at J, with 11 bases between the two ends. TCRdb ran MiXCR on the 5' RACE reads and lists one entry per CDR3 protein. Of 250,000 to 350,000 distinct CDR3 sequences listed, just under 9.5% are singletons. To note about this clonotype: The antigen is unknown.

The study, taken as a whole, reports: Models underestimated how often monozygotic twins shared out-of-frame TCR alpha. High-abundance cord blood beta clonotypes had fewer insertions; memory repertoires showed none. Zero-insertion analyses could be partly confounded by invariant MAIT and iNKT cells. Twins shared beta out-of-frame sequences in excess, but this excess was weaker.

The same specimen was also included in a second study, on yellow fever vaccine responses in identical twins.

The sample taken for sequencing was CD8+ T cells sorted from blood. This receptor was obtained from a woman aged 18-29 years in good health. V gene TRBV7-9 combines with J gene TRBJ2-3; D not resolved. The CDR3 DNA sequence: TGTGCCAGCAGCCCAAACCCCGGAGATACGCAGTATTTT. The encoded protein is CASSPNPGDTQYF.